This T cell receptor beta chain was recovered during a study of T-cell memory formation after mild COVID-19. Study as a whole: Largely, the TCR clusters proved donor specific. General study findings and limits: Mostly located in CM and EM were contracting CD4+ clones, with contracting CD8+ clones located in EMRA. CD4/CD8 balance characterized clones contracting day 15 to 85, and CD4+ skew characterized later expanders.

Trimming removed 5 bases from V and 3 bases from J, with 7 bases in between. The germline V gene has CDR1 MNHEY and CDR2 SVGEGT. The CDR3 consists of 13 residues. Comments on this clonotype: Its antigen is unidentified.

TCRdb recomputed calls from the 5' RACE reads with MiXCR, one row per CDR3 protein. The sample lists roughly 450,000 distinct CDR3 sequences, approximately 18% seen once, with about 22% in the top ten. The chain recombines TRBV6-2 or TRBV6-3 with TRBJ2-2; D call uncertain. The source material was PBMCs or a T cell subset sorted from them (not recorded which). The TCR originated in a young man who had mild COVID-19 (a few samples of this study predate the infection). Cell type and time point are not known. The CDR3 DNA follows: TGTGCCAGCAGTCGCGACTACACCGGGGAGCTGTTTTTT. It codes for CASSRDYTGELFF.